The 5 T cell receptor beta chains in this list originate from one sample, sequenced in a study of T cells after yellow fever vaccination. Each CDR3 protein gets one entry after TCRdb re-called the 5' RACE reads with MiXCR. The sample has about 230,000 distinct CDR3 sequences, roughly 6.2% seen once; the top ten hold 1.1%. Sequences were derived from CD4+ T cells sorted from PBMCs, sampled on the day of the yellow fever booster vaccination. These receptors were collected from a man aged 30 to 39 who received the YFV17D yellow fever vaccine.

In its sample, this clonotype was seen many times. V gene TRBV5-1 combines with J gene TRBJ1-4; D call uncertain. CDR1 is SGHRS and CDR2 is YFSETQ in the germline V gene. This CDR3 has 15 residues. Between the trimmed V and J ends, which lost 0 bases and 4 bases, there was a span of 10 bases. CDR3 sequence: CASSLAGGVNEKLFF. The CDR3 DNA reads as TGCGCCAGCAGCTTGGCGGGCGGAGTTAATGAAAAACTGTTTTTT.

The chain uses TRBV7-2 and TRBJ1-2, with D unresolved. CDR1 is SGHTA and CDR2 is FQGNSA in the germline V gene. Trimming took off 1 base at V and 4 bases at J, with 4 bases between the two ends. CDR3 size: 12 residues. The CDR3 region has the DNA TGTGCCAGCAGCTTAGTGTTCTATGGCTACACCTTC. As protein: CASSLVFYGYTF.

There are a few counts of this clonotype. The chain joins TRBV6-2 or TRBV6-3 to TRBJ1-5; unclear D gene. The CDR3 length is 14 residues. Germline lookup yields CDR1 MNHEY and CDR2 SVGEGT. Trimming took 3 bases from V and 7 from J, leaving 13 bases between them. The DNA of the CDR3 is TGTGCCAGCAGTTATTCGAGGCGGGGACAGCCCCAGCATTTT. It yields the protein CASSYSRRGQPQHF.

The sample holds many counts of this clonotype. The chain combines TRBV12-3 or TRBV12-4 with TRBJ1-2, with a possible D match to TRBD1 (6 bases). V was cut by 2 bases and J by 5 bases, with 9 bases left in between. The CDR3 contains 13 residues. CDR3 in amino acids: CASSLSGEYGYTF. CDR3 in DNA: TGTGCCAGCAGTTTATCAGGGGAATATGGCTACACCTTC.

This clonotype has only a few counts. The genes are TRBV30 and TRBJ1-3; D might be TRBD1 (5 bases). Per the germline V gene, CDR1 is GTSNPN and CDR2 is SVGIG (reference sequence). V was shortened by 3 bases and J by 0 bases, with 6 bases between the two germline ends. The CDR3 contains 13 residues. CDR3 protein: CAWRQGSGNTIYF. The CDR3 coding sequence is TGTGCCTGGAGGCAGGGCTCTGGAAACACCATATATTTT.